The next 31 T cell receptor beta chains were all read from a single sample in a study of patients and donors after allogeneic stem cell transplantation. TCRdb passed the RT-PCR reads through MiXCR, listing each CDR3 protein once. Among roughly 200,000 distinct CDR3 sequences listed, around 41% were seen once. The specimen was blood, either unsorted or a sorted T cell fraction (not recorded which). These receptors were obtained from a human donor who was either an allogeneic HSCT recipient or a stem cell or donor lymphocyte infusion donor (not recorded which). It is not recorded whose cells these are; they may come from a transplant donor.

The chain is built from TRBV14 and TRBJ1-2; D call uncertain. Germline loops: CDR1 SGHDN, CDR2 FVKESK. The CDR3 is 14 amino acids. Trimming left V 3 bases short and J 7 bases short, with 15 bases between. The DNA of the CDR3 is TGTGCCAGCAGCCATACGGCGGGGTTGCGTGGCTACACCTTC. Encoded protein: CASSHTAGLRGYTF.

The chain recombines TRBV27 with TRBJ1-6, with D uncertain. This CDR3 comprises 12 residues. Germline values: CDR1 MNHEY, CDR2 SMNVEV (reference sequence). Trimming pared 10 bases from V and 4 bases from J, leaving 8 bases between. DNA for the CDR3: TGTGCCACCCGAAGATATAATTCACCCCTCCACTTT. Amino acids: CATRRYNSPLHF.

The gene calls are TRBV7-9 and TRBJ1-2, with a weak D call TRBD1 (6 bases). The CDR3 runs 13 residues. The germline gives CDR1 SEHNR, CDR2 FQNEAQ (reference sequence). The V gene lost 8 bases and the J gene lost 3 bases, with 13 bases spanning the gap. CDR3 amino acids: CASAYRADYGYTF. The CDR3 DNA reads TGTGCCAGCGCGTACAGGGCTGACTATGGCTACACCTTC.

This clonotype has only a few counts. The chain employs TRBV5-6 and TRBJ1-2; D not resolved. The V end was cut by 0 bases, the J end by 4 bases, with 10 bases between. CDR1 SGHDT and CDR2 YYEEEE come from the germline V gene. The CDR3 is 14 residues long. The CDR3 sequence: CASSLGTASYGYTF. CDR3 coding DNA: TGTGCCAGCAGCTTGGGGACGGCGTCCTATGGCTACACCTTC.

This clonotype is a singleton in its sample. This chain uses TRBV30 with TRBJ2-1, with D maybe TRBD2 (5 bases). The germline gives CDR1 GTSNPN, CDR2 SVGIG (reference sequence). The CDR3 spans 11 residues. V shed 5 bases and J shed 9 bases, with 11 bases lying between them. The CDR3 DNA follows: TGTGCCTGGCACTGGACTGCTGAGCAGTTCTTC. This gives the protein CAWHWTAEQFF.

This clonotype was counted between two and nine times. V usage is TRBV7-3 and J usage is TRBJ2-1; 9 bases are shared with TRBD2. V shed 5 bases, J shed 6 bases, and the junction held 8 bases outside the gene matches. CDR1 SGHTA and CDR2 FQGTGA come from the germline V gene. The CDR3 totals 15 residues. Here the CDR3 reads CASSRHSGGLNEQFF. The CDR3 DNA follows: TGTGCCAGCAGCCGACATAGCGGGGGCCTCAATGAGCAGTTCTTC.

The rearrangement links TRBV7-8 to TRBJ1-1; D might be TRBD1 (6 bases). V shed 4 bases and J shed 1 base, with 10 bases lying between them. Germline loops: CDR1 SGHVS, CDR2 FQNEAQ. This CDR3 has 14 amino acids. The CDR3 sequence is CASSWQGPNTEAFF. DNA for the CDR3: TGTGCCAGCAGCTGGCAGGGGCCGAACACTGAAGCTTTCTTT. Using reference TRBV7-8 and TRBJ1-1 for the parts outside the CDR3, the full variable domain is GAGVSQSPRYKVAKRGQDVALRCDPISGHVSLFWYQQALGQGPEFLTYFQNEAQLDKSGLPSDRFFAERPEGSVSTLKIQRTQQEDSAVYLCASSWQGPNTEAFFGQGTRLTVV.

This clonotype was found many times. The J gene is TRBJ2-7, the V gene TRBV20-1; 12 bases fit TRBD2. The CDR3 contains 15 residues. J was trimmed by 2 bases and V by 1 base; bases with no gene match: 3. Germline V gene data show CDR1 as DFQATT and CDR2 as SNEGSKA (reference sequence). CDR3 amino acids: CSARGTSGTTYEQYF. The CDR3, as DNA: TGCAGTGCTAGAGGGACTAGCGGGACTACCTACGAGCAGTACTTC.

This rearrangement joins TRBV4-1 to TRBJ1-2; 8 bases align to TRBD1. V dropped 5 bases and J dropped 7; count of bases not matched to a gene: 9. This CDR3 spans 14 amino acids. CDR1 MGHRA and CDR2 YSYEKL come from the germline V gene. The CDR3 coding sequence is TGCGCCAGCAGCTCATCAGACAGGGGAGGTGGCTACACCTTC. This translates into CASSSSDRGGGYTF.

This clonotype was counted many times. The chain combines TRBV7-3 with TRBJ1-1, with D unresolved. V shed 5 bases and J shed 7 bases, with 14 bases lying between them. The CDR3 is 13 amino acids. Germline CDR1 and CDR2: SGHTA and FQGTGA. CDR3 coding DNA: TGTGCCAGCAGCATTCAAGAGGGTGGTGAAGCTTTCTTT. It translates to CASSIQEGGEAFF. Combining the CDR3 with reference TRBV7-3 and TRBJ1-1 gives the whole variable domain GAGVSQTPSNKVTEKGKYVELRCDPISGHTALYWYRQSLGQGPEFLIYFQGTGAADDSGLPNDRFFAVRPEGSVSTLKIQRTERGDSAVYLCASSIQEGGEAFFGQGTRLTVV.

This rearrangement joins TRBV6-6 to TRBJ1-3, with a possible D match to TRBD1 (6 bases). The CDR3 runs to 15 residues. V lost 3 bases, J lost 3 bases, and 12 bases lay in between. Germline assignment: CDR1 MNHNY and CDR2 SVGAGI (reference sequence). As DNA, the CDR3 is TGTGCCAGCAGTTATGGGAGGGGGGATGGAAACACCATATATTTT. As protein: CASSYGRGDGNTIYF.

This clonotype showed up just a few times. The J gene is TRBJ1-1, the V gene TRBV12-3 or TRBV12-4; 8 nucleotides align to TRBD1. V trimming: 6 bases; J trimming: 10 bases; junction bases outside the gene matches: 13. This CDR3 is built from 14 residues. CDR3 sequence (DNA): TGTGCCAGCAGGGAAAGACAGGGGTATCGTGGAGCTTTCTTT. Amino acid sequence: CASRERQGYRGAFF.

The V call is TRBV20-1, the J call TRBJ2-2, with D possibly TRBD2 on 6 matching bases. Trimming took off 6 bases at V and 6 bases at J, with 14 bases between the two ends. CDR3 size: 13 residues. The germline CDR1 and CDR2 sequences are DFQATT and SNEGSKA (reference sequence). This CDR3 is CSAGGSSAGELFF. The CDR3 DNA follows: TGCAGTGCCGGGGGTAGCTCGGCCGGGGAGCTGTTTTTT.

This chain joins TRBV6-5 and TRBJ2-3; 9 nucleotides match TRBD2. V was clipped by 6 bases and J by 0 bases; unmatched bases: 4. The CDR3 is 15 amino acids. Germline CDR1 is MNHEY and CDR2 is SVGAGI. The CDR3 bases are TGTGCCAGCAGCCGCGGGGGGGTTAGCACAGATACGCAGTATTTT. Its protein product is CASSRGGVSTDTQYF.

The chain is built from TRBV20-1 and TRBJ1-2; 7 nucleotides match TRBD1. The CDR3 covers 13 residues. The germline V gene encodes CDR1 DFQATT and CDR2 SNEGSKA (reference sequence). Germline trimming cut 5 bases from V and 4 bases from J; bases unmatched to any gene: 7. Here the CDR3 DNA reads TGCAGTGCTTCCGCAGGGGGAGTCTATGGCTACACCTTC. Translated: CSASAGGVYGYTF.

The chain is built from TRBV6-6 and TRBJ2-7, with a possible D match to TRBD2 (6 bases). Germline lookup yields CDR1 MNHNY and CDR2 SVGAGI (reference sequence). This CDR3 region has 14 residues. Trimming shortened V by 4 bases and J by 1 base, and 11 bases separated the two germline ends. CDR3 nucleotides: TGTGCCAGCAGTTCCTTTCGGGGGTCCTACGAGCAGTACTTC. Translated: CASSSFRGSYEQYF.

The chain carries TRBV7-2 and TRBJ1-5, with D tentatively TRBD1 (5 bases). Per the germline V gene, CDR1 is SGHTA and CDR2 is FQGNSA. CDR3 length: 18 residues. Trimming stripped 4 bases from V and 2 bases from J, with 21 bases between. CDR3 amino acids: CASSSTPRSGRGNQPQHF. CDR3 coding DNA: TGTGCCAGCAGCTCGACCCCGCGGTCAGGGAGGGGCAATCAGCCCCAGCATTTT.

This clonotype was counted only a few times. The chain employs TRBV4-1 and TRBJ1-6; D uncertain. Trimming shortened V by 3 bases and J by 0 bases, and 12 bases separated the two germline ends. CDR3 length: 17 residues. The germline V gene encodes CDR1 MGHRA and CDR2 YSYEKL. CDR3: CASSQGDLSSYNSPLHF. The CDR3, as DNA: TGCGCCAGCAGCCAGGGTGACCTCAGCTCCTATAATTCACCCCTCCACTTT.

The rearrangement uses TRBV11-2 and TRBJ1-3; possibly TRBD1 for D (5 bases). Germline values: CDR1 SGHAT, CDR2 FQNNGV. The V end lost 2 bases, the J end lost 0 bases, and 11 bases lay between the germline ends. This CDR3 spans 16 amino acids. The CDR3 nucleotides read TGTGCCAGCAGCTTAAGACAGCCGCGCTCTGGAAACACCATATATTTT. This encodes CASSLRQPRSGNTIYF.

In this sample, this clonotype turned up a few times. This chain links TRBV20-1 with TRBJ1-1, with 7 bases fitting TRBD1. The J segment lost 4 bases and the V segment lost 0 bases, leaving 5 bases of the junction unmatched. This CDR3 comprises 14 residues. In germline, CDR1 is DFQATT, CDR2 SNEGSKA (reference sequence). The CDR3 is CSARELRQGTEAFF. The DNA for the CDR3 is TGCAGTGCTAGAGAGTTGAGACAGGGCACTGAAGCTTTCTTT.

This clonotype was seen only a few times. The chain combines TRBV11-2 with TRBJ1-4; D is undetermined. From germline, CDR1 is SGHAT and CDR2 FQNNGV. The V end was cut by 3 bases, the J end by 4 bases, with 6 bases between. The CDR3 length is 13 residues. This CDR3 reads CASSFAVNEKLFF. As DNA, the CDR3 is TGTGCCAGCAGCTTTGCGGTTAATGAAAAACTGTTTTTT.

The table lists this clonotype with a few counts. This chain joins TRBV29-1 and TRBJ2-5; unclear D gene. In germline, CDR1 is SQVTM, CDR2 ANQGSEA. Trimming cost V 3 bases and J 1 base, with 6 bases left between them. This CDR3 has 12 residues. The CDR3 DNA follows: TGCAGCGTTGATCACAGCCAAGAGACCCAGTACTTC. The encoded protein is CSVDHSQETQYF.

The J gene is TRBJ1-5, the V gene TRBV20-1; TRBD1 might be the D (6 bases). Between the trimmed V and J ends, which lost 3 bases and 6 bases, there was a span of 18 bases. This CDR3 comprises 15 residues. Germline V lookup: CDR1 DFQATT, CDR2 SNEGSKA (reference sequence). CDR3 coding DNA: TGCAGTGCTAGGGTGTACACGGGGGGCGTTCAGCCCCAGCATTTT. This gives the protein CSARVYTGGVQPQHF.

This clonotype has at least ten counts. This rearrangement joins TRBV12-3 or TRBV12-4 to TRBJ1-1; D is unresolved. This CDR3 spans 11 amino acids. The V end was cut by 6 bases, the J end by 3 bases, with 5 bases between. The DNA of the CDR3 is TGTGCCAGCAGCCTGTACACTGAAGCTTTCTTT. This gives the protein CASSLYTEAFF.

This clonotype turned up a few times. This chain uses TRBV4-3 with TRBJ1-1; a weak D match, TRBD1 (5 bases). This CDR3 spans 15 amino acids. The V end was cut by 0 bases, the J end by 3 bases, with 11 bases between. Germline V gives CDR1 LGHNA, CDR2 YSLEER. Written as DNA, the CDR3 is TGCGCCAGCAGCCAAGATAGCCAGGGAGACACTGAAGCTTTCTTT. Amino acids: CASSQDSQGDTEAFF.

This clonotype appeared a few times. The chain recombines TRBV27 with TRBJ2-7; 11 bases are shared with TRBD1. Trimming took 6 bases from V and 3 from J; bases not matched to a gene: 10. Germline assignment: CDR1 MNHEY and CDR2 SMNVEV (reference sequence). The CDR3 extends over 16 amino acids. The CDR3: CASSLTPGQGVYEQYF. The CDR3 DNA sequence: TGTGCCAGCAGCCTAACTCCGGGACAGGGGGTCTACGAGCAGTACTTC.

The chain recombines TRBV6-6 with TRBJ2-3; the D gene is possibly TRBD1 (6 bases). Trimming pared 8 bases from V and 8 bases from J, leaving 20 bases between. There are 14 residues in the CDR3. CDR1 is MNHNY, CDR2 SVGAGI, per germline (reference sequence). CDR3: CASGDPGQSGTQYF. CDR3 nucleotide sequence: TGTGCCAGCGGTGATCCGGGACAATCGGGTACGCAGTATTTT.

This CDR3 is CASSVRGTNTEAFF. DNA of the CDR3: TGTGCCAGCAGCGTCCGAGGGACGAACACTGAAGCTTTCTTT. The chain has TRBV9 and TRBJ1-1; perhaps TRBD1 as D (5 bases). V was pared by 2 bases and J by 1 base, with 9 bases between. The CDR3 runs 14 residues. Germline-derived CDR1 and CDR2 are SGDLS and YYNGEE.

The chain combines TRBV2 with TRBJ2-1, with D possibly TRBD2 on 7 matching bases. From germline, CDR1 is SNHLY and CDR2 FYNNEI. The CDR3 is 15 amino acids. The V end lost 6 bases, the J end lost 5 bases, and 17 bases lay between the germline ends. CDR3 nucleotides: TGTGCCAGCAGCCTAGAGGCGGGGGCCCACAATGAGCAGTTCTTC. The encoded protein is CASSLEAGAHNEQFF.

This chain links TRBV10-3 with TRBJ1-3; D perhaps matches TRBD1 (6 bases). V gave up 0 bases and J gave up 4 bases, with 25 bases separating them. The germline V gene has CDR1 ENHRY and CDR2 SYGVKD. The CDR3 has 20 amino acids. The CDR3 loop is CAISESSPVELFQGGNTIYF. In nucleotides, the CDR3 is TGTGCCATCAGTGAGTCTTCCCCGGTGGAACTATTCCAGGGGGGAAACACCATATATTTT.

The CDR3 region has the DNA TGTGCCAGCAGTTTATCTGGGGCTGGGGCCAACGTCCTGACTTTC. Protein: CASSLSGAGANVLTF. The chain carries TRBV27 and TRBJ2-6; no reliable D call. The CDR3 has 15 residues. Trimming removed 0 bases at V and 2 bases at J, with 5 bases between. The V gene's germline CDR1 is MNHEY and CDR2 SMNVEV (reference sequence).